This T cell receptor (beta chain) was recovered during a study of T cells in Graves' hyperthyroidism and ophthalmopathy. Study-wide points: From stable hyperthyroidism, ophthalmopathy was separated by a 13 V-J model.

Using RNA transcripts as the source, TCR beta CDR3 regions were amplified. HTBI primers were the set used in a first-round RT-PCR of the TCR CDR3. Each CDR3 protein gets one entry after TCRdb re-called the multiplex PCR reads with MiXCR. The sample consists of 500,000 or so distinct CDR3 sequences, roughly 15% of them appearing once. V was clipped by 4 bases and J by 0 bases; unmatched bases: 7. The CDR3 spans 17 residues. The germline V gene encodes CDR1 MNHGY and CDR2 SVAAGI. Subjects with ophthalmopathy showed a Clinical Activity Score no lower than 3, a NOSPECS grade no lower than 4, and a duration shorter than 3 months. Based on clinical symptoms, serum thyroxine and TRAb, thyroid ultrasound and orbital computed tomography, diagnoses were reached. About this clonotype: Its specificity is unknown.

The receptor comes from a woman younger than 45 with Graves' ophthalmopathy. Specimen: blood. The chain combines TRBV6-9 with TRBJ2-7, with TRBD2 matching over 12 bases. The CDR3 region is CASSSPSTSGSSYEQYF. As DNA, the CDR3 is TGTGCCAGCAGTTCTCCATCGACTAGCGGGAGCTCCTACGAGCAGTACTTC.